These 31 T cell receptor beta chains originate from one sample sequenced in a study of cytomegalovirus exposure and HLA in healthy donors. Use of 60 Vbeta and 13 Jbeta primers characterized the PCR. Profiling relied on immunoSEQ multiplex PCR, and the TCRdb table lists in-frame clones only, not all of them. Of 150,000 to 200,000 clones detected, roughly 77% appear once; the ten largest clones hold 1.5% to 2%. Material for sequencing was PBMCs. The receptors shown here come from a woman aged 45-59 years in good health and CMV-seronegative.

This clone appeared a single time. The chain uses TRBV5-1 and TRBJ1-2, with a possible D match to TRBD1 (6 bases). The CDR3 loop spans 14 amino acids. CDR1 and CDR2 (germline): SGHRS, YFSETQ. The V gene lost 0 bases and the J gene lost 8 bases, with 14 bases spanning the gap. CDR3 amino acids: CASSLEVGAGGYTF. The CDR3, as DNA: TGCGCCAGCAGCTTGGAAGTGGGGGCCGGAGGCTACACCTTC.

The chain carries TRBV5-3 and TRBJ2-7; D is possibly TRBD2 (5 bases). TRBV5-3 is filed as an ORF, its function uncertain. Trimming took off 3 bases at V and 7 bases at J, with 26 bases between the two ends. The CDR3 covers 17 residues. The CDR3, as DNA: TGTGCCAGAAGCTCCTATAATGATAAGCGGAGCCCTTTAGAGCAGTACTTC. Its protein product is CARSSYNDKRSPLEQYF.

There are many counts of this clone. V and J are TRBV19 and TRBJ2-3, with TRBD1 as a possible D gene (8 bases). The germline gives CDR1 LNHDA, CDR2 SQIVND (reference sequence). The CDR3 totals 14 residues. V lost 9 bases and J 3 bases, leaving 16 bases between the germline ends. The CDR3 is CASHRGGETDTQYF. The CDR3 DNA is TGTGCCAGCCACAGGGGGGGAGAAACAGATACGCAGTATTTT.

The genes are TRBV6-7 and TRBJ2-7; TRBD2 agrees at 9 bases. TRBV6-7 is an ORF for which the function is uncertain. Unmatched junction bases numbered 14, after V lost 6 bases and J lost 5 bases. The CDR3 contains 16 residues. The CDR3 DNA is TGTGCCAGCAGCCCCATAGTACCTAGCGGGAACCACGAGCAGTACTTC. Encoded protein: CASSPIVPSGNHEQYF.

This clone was seen once. The chain carries TRBV12-5 and TRBJ2-7; 8 nucleotides match TRBD2. V lost 7 bases and J lost 2; bases outside the gene matches: 1. Germline V lookup: CDR1 LGHNT, CDR2 FRNRAP. The CDR3 totals 12 residues. CDR3 sequence (DNA): TGTGCTAGTGCCGGGGGGGCCTACGAGCAGTACTTC. Translated: CASAGGAYEQYF.

The CDR3 DNA reads as TGTGCCAGCAGCCCGAACCCGGTAACCAAAAACATTCAGTACTTC. Encoded protein: CASSPNPVTKNIQYF. This chain links TRBV6-5 with TRBJ2-4; no reliable D call. Between the trimmed V and J ends, which lost 6 bases and 2 bases, there was a span of 14 bases. CDR3 length: 15 residues. Germline V CDR1 and CDR2: MNHEY, SVGAGI.

The gene calls are TRBV21-1 and TRBJ2-3; the table's D gene call, TRBD1, was not cross checked with the DNA. TRBV21-1 is flagged as a pseudogene. The length of the CDR3 is 16 residues. CDR3 region: CASSRLRQGLTDTQYF. As DNA, the CDR3 is TGTGCCAGCAGCCGGTTAAGACAGGGTTTGACAGATACGCAGTATTTT.

This clone was seen only a few times. The V call is TRBV4-3, the J call TRBJ1-5, with 11 nucleotides matching TRBD1. Germline V lookup: CDR1 LGHNA, CDR2 YSLEER. The CDR3 is made up of 14 amino acids. V trimming: 1 base; J trimming: 7 bases; junction bases outside the gene matches: 0. The CDR3 nucleotides read TGCGCCAGCAGCCAAGGGACAGGGGGCCAGCCCCAGCATTTT. This sequence encodes CASSQGTGGQPQHF.

V and J are TRBV23-1 and TRBJ2-7; D is possibly TRBD2 (5 bases). TRBV23-1 is recorded as an ORF, its role being uncertain. The CDR3 runs 14 residues. V lost 8 bases and J lost 4, with 18 bases in between. The CDR3 region is CASRNHGNYYEQYF. CDR3 sequence (DNA): TGCGCCAGCCGCAATCACGGGAACTATTACGAGCAGTACTTC.

This clone was seen a few times. The chain is built from TRBV6-1 and TRBJ2-7; possibly TRBD2 for D (5 bases). The germline V gene has CDR1 MNHNS and CDR2 SASEGT. The CDR3 covers 14 residues. Deletions cut 5 bases from V and 4 bases from J, with 15 bases between. For the CDR3, the DNA is TGTGCCAGCAGTAGGGAGCTCTACTCGTACGAGCAGTACTTC. Translating it yields CASSRELYSYEQYF.

V gene TRBV28 combines with J gene TRBJ2-7, with 8 bases fitting TRBD1. Germline CDR1 MDHEN, CDR2 SYDVKM. The ends lost 8 bases at V and 0 bases at J; junction bases unmatched: 9. This CDR3 has 15 amino acids. CDR3 DNA: TGTGCCAGCGGACAGGGTGTTAGTAGCTCCTACGAGCAGTACTTC. As protein: CASGQGVSSSYEQYF. Based on the CDR3 plus reference TRBV28 and TRBJ2-7, the full variable domain is DVKVTQSSRYLVKRTGEKVFLECVQDMDHENMFWYRQDPGLGLRLIYFSYDVKMKEKGDIPEGYSVSREKKERFSLILESASTNQTSMYLCASGQGVSSSYEQYFGPGTRLTVT.

This sequence joins TRBV9 and TRBJ2-1, with D unresolved. The CDR3 totals 12 residues. V lost 0 bases to trimming and J lost 5 bases, with 3 bases between them. CDR1 SGDLS and CDR2 YYNGEE come from the germline V gene. CDR3 region: CASSVEHNEQFF. The CDR3 coding sequence is TGTGCCAGCAGCGTAGAGCACAATGAGCAGTTCTTC.

The chain combines TRBV10-3 with TRBJ2-7, with a tentative D call TRBD2 (6 bases). The CDR3 runs 15 residues. V was cut by 5 bases and J by 3 bases, with 17 bases left in between. Germline CDR1 reads ENHRY; CDR2 reads SYGVKD. CDR3 DNA sequence: TGTGCCATCAGTACCGGGCCTCCGGAGGGCTACGAGCAGTACTTC. This codes for CAISTGPPEGYEQYF.

The chain links TRBV29-1 to TRBJ2-7; D is possibly TRBD1 (6 bases). CDR3 length: 13 amino acids. V lost 4 bases and J 7 bases, leaving 17 bases between the germline ends. Germline V gene sequence: CDR1 SQVTM, CDR2 ANQGSEA. The DNA for the CDR3 is TGCAGCGTTGCTCATCTGGGGGCTGGAGAGCAGTACTTC. Translated: CSVAHLGAGEQYF.

The CDR3, as DNA: TGTGCCAGCTCACCAGGGGAGATCTATGGCTACACCTTC. It encodes CASSPGEIYGYTF. The chain joins TRBV18 to TRBJ1-2; no clear D. There are 13 residues in the CDR3. Germline-derived CDR1 and CDR2 are KGHSH and LQKENI. The ends were cut back, 2 bases at V and 4 bases at J, with 8 bases in the middle.

Turning to this clone: The sample carries other DNA sequences with the same CDR3. The chain uses TRBV20-1 and TRBJ2-7; D is undetermined. With 5 bases removed from V and 2 bases from J, the gap between germline ends came to 7 bases. Germline lookup yields CDR1 DFQATT and CDR2 SNEGSKA (reference sequence). The CDR3 is 11 amino acids. CDR3 bases: TGCAGTGCTCCTCAGACCTACGAGCAGTACTTC. It is translated as CSAPQTYEQYF.

The CDR3 DNA follows: TGTGCCAGTATTCGGGGGGGACAGAACACTGAAGCTTTCTTT. It translates to CASIRGGQNTEAFF. The chain employs TRBV28 and TRBJ1-1; perhaps TRBD1 as D (6 bases). The CDR3 sequence is 14 residues long. Germline values: CDR1 MDHEN, CDR2 SYDVKM. Trimming removed 9 bases from V and 1 base from J, with 15 bases in between.

This clone has only one observation. The V call is TRBV5-4, the J call TRBJ2-3; 11 bases align to TRBD2. The germline V gene has CDR1 SGHNT and CDR2 YYREEE (reference sequence). V trimming: 4 bases; J trimming: 0 bases; junction bases outside the gene matches: 7. This CDR3 comprises 17 residues. CDR3 loop: CASSPRLAGISTDTQYF. The CDR3 coding sequence is TGTGCCAGCAGCCCCCGACTAGCGGGGATAAGCACAGATACGCAGTATTTT.

The chain joins TRBV7-9 to TRBJ2-7, with 7 bases that match TRBD2. CDR3 length: 13 amino acids. CDR1 and CDR2 from the germline V gene are SEHNR and FQNEAQ (reference sequence). The V and J ends lost 5 bases and 0 bases, in that order; junction bases with no gene match: 1. CDR3 amino acids: CASSGRVSYEQYF. DNA of the CDR3: TGTGCCAGCAGCGGGAGGGTCTCCTACGAGCAGTACTTC.

The chain joins TRBV6-4 to TRBJ2-3; TRBD2 is a possible D gene (6 bases). Looked up from germline, CDR1 is MRHNA and CDR2 is SNTAGT. CDR3 length: 13 residues. Trimming stripped 5 bases from V and 3 bases from J, with 9 bases between. The CDR3 spells CASSLRETDTQYF. The CDR3 nucleotides are TGTGCCAGCAGTCTCCGGGAGACAGATACGCAGTATTTT.

On this clone: The same CDR3 arises from other DNA sequences in this sample as well. The gene calls are TRBV2 and TRBJ1-5, with D possibly being TRBD1 (5 bases). The germline V gene encodes CDR1 SNHLY and CDR2 FYNNEI. Between the trimmed V and J ends, which lost 1 base and 1 base, there was a span of 11 bases. The CDR3 spans 16 residues. The CDR3 loop reads CASSEGGRRSNQPQHF. The CDR3 DNA reads TGTGCCAGCAGTGAAGGGGGGAGGAGGAGCAATCAGCCCCAGCATTTT.

This clone appeared a few times. V gene TRBV19 combines with J gene TRBJ1-4; D is uncertain. CDR1 LNHDA and CDR2 SQIVND come from the germline V gene (reference sequence). This CDR3 has 12 residues. V was cut by 7 bases and J by 7 bases, with 10 bases left in between. In DNA, the CDR3 is TGTGCCAGTATAGGAGGGAGTGAAAAACTGTTTTTT. Protein: CASIGGSEKLFF.

The rearrangement links TRBV5-1 to TRBJ2-7; TRBD1 is a possible D gene (6 bases). CDR1 and CDR2 from the germline V gene are SGHRS and YFSETQ. The CDR3 extends over 13 amino acids. Between the trimmed V and J ends, which lost 4 bases and 6 bases, there was a span of 14 bases. In DNA form, the CDR3 reads TGCGCCAGCAGCCTCAACAGGGAAGGCGAGCAGTACTTC. This gives the protein CASSLNREGEQYF.

The rearrangement joins TRBV7-2 to TRBJ1-4; D ambiguous. The CDR3 has 17 amino acids. Germline values: CDR1 SGHTA, CDR2 FQGNSA. Trimming removed 5 bases at V and 6 bases at J, with 22 bases between. The CDR3 nucleotides are TGTGCCAGCAGCCTCATCCCTCGGGGAATGATCGATGAAAAACTGTTTTTT. Protein: CASSLIPRGMIDEKLFF.

The rearrangement joins TRBV4-3 to TRBJ1-2, with D unresolved. CDR3 length: 14 amino acids. Germline lookup yields CDR1 LGHNA and CDR2 YSLEER. Trimming stripped 1 base from V and 5 bases from J, with 11 bases between. The CDR3 nucleotides are TGCGCCAGCAGCCAAGTGCGGCAGTTATATGGCTACACCTTC. Amino acid sequence: CASSQVRQLYGYTF.

The genes are TRBV5-1 and TRBJ1-1; 8 bases map to TRBD1. V gave up 4 bases and J gave up 0 bases; unmatched junction bases: 5. CDR1 is SGHRS and CDR2 is YFSETQ in the germline V gene. The CDR3 extends over 15 amino acids. CDR3 amino acids: CASSPWTGMNTEAFF. The CDR3 DNA is TGCGCCAGCAGCCCTTGGACAGGGATGAACACTGAAGCTTTCTTT.

The chain employs TRBV5-1 and TRBJ1-1; D might be TRBD1 (5 bases). Germline V gene sequence: CDR1 SGHRS, CDR2 YFSETQ. Trimming stripped 4 bases from V and 1 base from J, with 11 bases between. This CDR3 has 14 residues. The CDR3 DNA sequence: TGCGCCAGCAGCGTTGCGGGGGGGAACACTGAAGCTTTCTTT. Its protein product is CASSVAGGNTEAFF.

The chain uses TRBV27 and TRBJ2-7, with 11 bases matching TRBD1. Looked up from germline, CDR1 is MNHEY and CDR2 is SMNVEV (reference sequence). The trim removed 0 bases at V and 5 bases at J, leaving 0 bases unmatched. This CDR3 is 14 amino acids long. CDR3 loop: CASSLSDRGHEQYF. In DNA, the CDR3 is TGTGCCAGCAGTTTATCGGACAGGGGGCACGAGCAGTACTTC.

V usage is TRBV6-6 and J usage is TRBJ2-1; TRBD2 matches 11 bases. CDR1 is MNHNY and CDR2 is SVGAGI in the germline V gene (reference sequence). J gave up 6 bases and V 0 bases, and 4 bases lay outside the gene matches. This CDR3 is built from 16 residues. Written as DNA, the CDR3 is TGTGCCAGCAGTTACTCTAGCGGGAGGGCGGGCAATGAGCAGTTCTTC. It encodes CASSYSSGRAGNEQFF.

This rearrangement joins TRBV4-2 to TRBJ1-5; possibly TRBD1 for D (5 bases). This CDR3 has 15 residues. Germline V CDR1 and CDR2: LGHNA, YNFKEQ. With 4 bases removed from V and 1 base from J, the gap between germline ends came to 11 bases. The CDR3 region is CASSPQTVSNQPQHF. CDR3 bases: TGTGCCAGCAGCCCCCAGACAGTGAGCAATCAGCCCCAGCATTTT.

The rearrangement links TRBV5-4 to TRBJ1-2; a possible D gene is TRBD1 (5 bases). The CDR3 consists of 15 residues. V was pared by 2 bases and J by 3 bases, with 14 bases between. Germline lookup yields CDR1 SGHNT and CDR2 YYREEE (reference sequence). CDR3 coding DNA: TGTGCCAGCAGCTTTTTGGAAAGGGGTTACTATGGCTACACCTTC. Protein: CASSFLERGYYGYTF.